This TCR beta chain was profiled in a study of blood T cell repertoires in COVID-19 (dated by TCRdb to 2020 to 2021). Background for the entire study: Samples from collaborators originated in the United States, Italy and Spain and spanned both the acute and convalescent phases of COVID-19. The material from the prospective study consisted of cDNA or gDNA derived from T cells, B-cell-depleted T cells, or PBMCs. Subjects who had been exposed to COVID-19, were actively infected with it, or had recovered from it provided the deeply sampled blood TCRbeta repertoires that made up the dataset. A freely available public database, intended as a resource for researchers studying the immune response to SARS-CoV-2, is where the repertoires were released. The samples were drawn from two sources: the first 160 participants of the ongoing ImmuneRACE study, and 1,254 subjects contributed by 6 global collaborators. Nearly every sample came with metadata listing a de-identified subject ID, COVID-19 status, age in years and sex. Where available, HLA class I and class II types were obtained from metadata supplied by the sample provider rather than from assay-based typing.

A single count supports this clone. Its antigen target is currently unknown. Base qualities are not provided; no much larger clone lies one nucleotide away. Summary of the overall study and its limitations: How much clinical and demographic metadata was included differed by source and by participant, and the metadata was provided uncurated.

Whole blood was collected in K2EDTA tubes by collaborating institutions according to the institutions' own protocols. For TCRbeta analysis, collaborator samples were shipped as frozen whole blood, as isolated PBMCs, or as DNA extracted from either sample type. TCRbeta CDR3 regions were amplified from genomic DNA using the immunoSEQ Assay, a bias-controlled multiplex PCR. Processing in the source paper ran as follows. Nucleated cell counts per sample were estimated from amplification of reference gene primers within the assay. To quantify the absolute abundance of each unique TCRbeta CDR3 rearrangement, sequence reads were collapsed and filtered. For each sample, productive Simpson clonality was calculated as the square root of Simpson's diversity index over productive rearrangements. TCRdb holds this immuneACCESS table with in-frame rearrangements only. Some clones are missing; in checked studies, unresolved V genes explain under half, and the rest has no known cause. V, J and clone size were drawn from that table, and D and trimming were deduced from the DNA. Across this sample there are tens of thousands of clones, with approximately 84% seen only once. Together, the top ten hold around 5.5% of the sample.

A distance of 13 bases separates the germline ends of V and J, which lose 2 bases and 2 bases respectively. CDR1 and CDR2 were assigned from the germline V gene as MNHEY and SVGEGT. Including the terminal cysteine and phenylalanine, the CDR3 comprises 16 residues. Of all the DNA, just the CDR3 is kept, 48 bases in frame from base 1. The rearrangement combines TRBV6-2 or TRBV6-3 with TRBJ2-4; TRBD2 is a possible D gene, resting on 6 matching bases. Material: peripheral blood. This clonotype was sampled from a man older than 75 in a cohort sampled during active COVID-19. The CDR3 reads CASSYLSGVTKNIQYF. In nucleotides, the sequence is TGTGCCAGCAGTTACCTGTCGGGGGTAACCAAAAACATTCAGTACTTC.